One sample yielded the 13 T cell receptor beta chains listed below, sequenced in a study of cytomegalovirus exposure and HLA in healthy donors. The PCR was carried out with 60 Vbeta primers and 13 Jbeta primers. Repertoires were generated with immunoSEQ multiplex PCR, while TCRdb's copy carries only in-frame clones and drops some. The data show 150,000 to 200,000 clones, with 75% seen just once and roughly 12% held by the top ten. Sequencing was done on a sample of PBMCs. Every receptor here comes from a man aged 18 to 35 in good health and CMV-seropositive.

This chain connects TRBV21-1 to TRBJ2-7; the listed D gene, TRBD2, was not tested against the DNA. TRBV21-1 is noted as a pseudogene. The CDR3 is 13 residues long. CDR3 sequence reads: CASSKILAYEQYF. The DNA for the CDR3 is TGTGCCAGCAGCAAAATCTTAGCCTACGAGCAGTACTTC.

The chain uses TRBV19 and TRBJ2-1, with 7 bases matching TRBD2. V trimming: 5 bases; J trimming: 0 bases; junction bases outside the gene matches: 7. The CDR3 covers 16 residues. Germline CDR1 reads LNHDA; CDR2 reads SQIVND (reference sequence). CDR3 loop: CASSATSASSYNEQFF. For the CDR3, the DNA is TGTGCCAGTAGTGCTACTAGCGCAAGCTCCTACAATGAGCAGTTCTTC.

This rearrangement joins TRBV7-9 to TRBJ2-1, with D hard to call. With 5 bases removed from V and 5 bases from J, the gap between germline ends came to 16 bases. Germline values: CDR1 SEHNR, CDR2 FQNEAQ (reference sequence). This CDR3 has 15 residues. The CDR3, as DNA: TGTGCCAGCAGCCCCGTCGGTCCCCCTAACAATGAGCAGTTCTTC. Encoded protein: CASSPVGPPNNEQFF.

The rearrangement links TRBV2 to TRBJ2-5; 8 nucleotides agree with TRBD1. Germline loops: CDR1 SNHLY, CDR2 FYNNEI. CDR3 size: 15 residues. V was pared by 4 bases and J by 3 bases, with 7 bases of the junction left unmatched. This CDR3 reads CASSAPGGREETQYF. The CDR3 DNA follows: TGTGCCAGCAGTGCCCCAGGGGGCAGGGAAGAGACCCAGTACTTC.

The sample holds a few counts of this clone. The chain has TRBV5-1 and TRBJ2-7, with TRBD1 identical over 9 bases. V trimming: 0 bases; J trimming: 3 bases; junction bases outside the gene matches: 1. This CDR3 has 14 residues. Germline V gene sequence: CDR1 SGHRS, CDR2 YFSETQ. Here the CDR3 DNA reads TGCGCCAGCAGCTTGGGGACAGGGGTCTACGAGCAGTACTTC. Residues: CASSLGTGVYEQYF. Based on the CDR3 plus reference TRBV5-1 and TRBJ2-7, the full variable domain is KAGVTQTPRYLIKTRGQQVTLSCSPISGHRSVSWYQQTPGQGLQFLFEYFSETQRNKGNFPGRFSGRQFSNSRSEMNVSTLELGDSALYLCASSLGTGVYEQYFGPGTRLTVT.

This chain connects TRBV19 to TRBJ2-1; maybe TRBD1 (6 bases). This CDR3 contains 14 residues. The germline V gene encodes CDR1 LNHDA and CDR2 SQIVND (reference sequence). Trimming took 10 bases from V and 0 from J, leaving 13 bases between them. The CDR3 spells CATQGWSSYNEQFF. The CDR3 nucleotides read TGTGCCACGCAGGGGTGGAGCTCCTACAATGAGCAGTTCTTC.

The chain is built from TRBV15 and TRBJ1-2, with 7 bases that match TRBD1. V shed 0 bases, J shed 8 bases, and the junction held 12 bases outside the gene matches. The germline gives CDR1 LNHNV, CDR2 YYDKDF (reference sequence). The CDR3 contains 16 residues. The CDR3 DNA is TGTGCCACCAGCAGAGATCAATTCCCGACAGGGACGGGCTACACCTTC. This gives the protein CATSRDQFPTGTGYTF.

This clone was seen a handful of times. V is TRBV2 and J is TRBJ2-1, with 8 positions matching TRBD2. This CDR3 comprises 16 residues. Looked up from germline, CDR1 is SNHLY and CDR2 is FYNNEI. V gave up 4 bases and J gave up 7 bases; unmatched junction bases: 12. The CDR3 DNA follows: TGTGCCAGCAGTGCGGCGGAACTAGCGGTAACTAATGAGCAGTTCTTC. This translates into CASSAAELAVTNEQFF.

This clone was seen just once. The chain links TRBV28 to TRBJ1-2; D uncertain. The CDR3 runs 15 residues. Trimming cost V 3 bases and J 6 bases, with 17 bases left between them. Germline V gene lookup returns CDR1 MDHEN and CDR2 SYDVKM. The CDR3 loop reads CASSFISPGLDGYTF. In nucleotides, the CDR3 is TGTGCCAGCAGTTTTATTTCCCCGGGGTTAGATGGCTACACCTTC.

The V gene is TRBV9, the J gene TRBJ2-7, with TRBD2 as a possible D gene (6 bases). V was pared by 1 base and J by 5 bases, with 13 bases between. CDR3 length equals 14 residues. CDR1 and CDR2 (germline): SGDLS, YYNGEE. The CDR3 spells CASSVSGSGDEQYF. The CDR3 DNA is TGTGCCAGCAGCGTATCTGGTAGCGGCGACGAGCAGTACTTC.

The V and J genes are TRBV12-5 and TRBJ2-7; possible D gene TRBD1, 6 bases. Germline CDR1 LGHNT, CDR2 FRNRAP. The CDR3 extends over 14 amino acids. V lost 3 bases to trimming and J lost 4 bases, with 13 bases between them. CDR3: CASGLWGPGYEQYF. The CDR3 nucleotides read TGTGCTAGTGGTTTATGGGGGCCGGGGTACGAGCAGTACTTC.

The sample holds one count of this clone. V gene TRBV5-1 combines with J gene TRBJ2-1; 8 bases fit TRBD2. V shed 2 bases, J shed 2 bases, and the junction held 3 bases outside the gene matches. Germline CDR1 and CDR2: SGHRS and YFSETQ. The CDR3 length is 15 residues. CDR3 region: CASSFGGRTYNEQFF. CDR3 coding DNA: TGCGCCAGCAGCTTCGGCGGGAGGACCTACAATGAGCAGTTCTTC.

V usage is TRBV15 and J usage is TRBJ2-2; 7 positions match TRBD1. The CDR3 consists of 17 residues. V dropped 3 bases and J dropped 2; count of bases not matched to a gene: 9. Germline V gene data show CDR1 as LNHNV and CDR2 as YYDKDF (reference sequence). CDR3 DNA sequence: TGTGCCACCAGCAGGGGGAGACAGGGCCTTAACACCGGGGAGCTGTTTTTT. This encodes CATSRGRQGLNTGELFF.